This TCR beta chain stems from a study of T cell responses to AZD1222 COVID-19 vaccine. Here immunoSEQ multiplex PCR was the method, and the copy in TCRdb shows in-frame clones only, minus some. The table shows about 73,000 clones, with roughly 89% occurring only once. Germline CDR1 is SGHDT and CDR2 is YYEEEE. The CDR3 contains 14 residues. V lost 0 bases and J lost 4, with 8 bases in between. The gene calls are TRBV5-6 and TRBJ1-3, with a weak D call TRBD1 (6 bases). Specimen: peripheral blood, collected 28 days after the second AZD1222 dose. The receptor was isolated from an adult who received the AZD1222 COVID-19 vaccine. The CDR3 nucleotides read TGTGCCAGCAGCTTGGCAGGGGTCGGAAACACCATATATTTT. Protein product: CASSLAGVGNTIYF.